This TCR beta chain emerged from a study of technical replicates of blood from several donors. This clone has just one count. Some clones are missing from TCRdb's copy, which holds only in-frame ones; the method was immunoSEQ multiplex PCR. This repertoire shows tens of thousands of clones, approximately 90% found once; its top ten account for about 0.23%. This CDR3 comprises 16 residues. Germline CDR1 SGHRS, CDR2 YFSETQ. With 3 bases clipped from V and 4 bases from J, the junction kept 8 bases outside the gene matches. This rearrangement joins TRBV5-1 to TRBJ2-2, with 8 bases identical to TRBD1. The specimen sequenced was T cells isolated from PBMCs. The TCR originated in a human donor in good health. The CDR3 bases are TGCGCCAGCAGCTGGGCCGGACAGGGCGGCACCGGGGAGCTGTTTTTT. Translating it yields CASSWAGQGGTGELFF.